The entry that follows covers one TCR beta chain sequence. Its antigen is unidentified. The sample comes from a study of T cell responses to AZD1222 COVID-19 vaccine. General study points: Seropositive AZD1222 recipients at baseline numbered only five to seven. The repertoires were collected only after the peak T cell response. Regions 160-218 and 743-854 held dominance among vaccine-associated CD4 TCRs, which spanned spike. There were mostly white British donors and more females than males, and clonal diversity was possibly underestimated.

TCRdb keeps only in-frame clones here, not all; method: immunoSEQ multiplex PCR. Of about 120,000 clones detected, 70% to 90% appear once; the ten largest clones hold 9% to 9.5%. From germline, CDR1 is LNHDA and CDR2 SQIVND (reference sequence). The V and J ends lost 4 bases and 6 bases, in that order; junction bases with no gene match: 7. The CDR3 sequence is 14 residues long. V is TRBV19 and J is TRBJ2-3, with 7 bases aligning to TRBD1. The sequence came from an adult in good health. The specimen comprised peripheral blood, sampled on day 0 of AZD1222 vaccination. Written as DNA, the CDR3 is TGTGCCAGTAGTACACAGGGGTATAGGGATACGCAGTATTTT. This sequence encodes CASSTQGYRDTQYF.